The rows below give T cell receptor beta chains drawn from one sample of a study of T cell responses to AZD1222 COVID-19 vaccine. Data came from immunoSEQ multiplex PCR; TCRdb stores just in-frame clones and leaves some out. The table shows about 120,000 clones, with over 75% occurring only once. The material sequenced was peripheral blood, taken on day 0 of AZD1222 vaccination. The receptor source for this set is an adult in good health. CDR3s include the opening cysteine and the closing phenylalanine or tryptophan. The D gene is left open where the match is weak. The size field is filled for only some rows; it gives once, few, many or a size class.

v_call: TRBV7-2; cdr3_length: 13; clone_size: NA; j_call: TRBJ1-1; d_call: NA; cdr3_nt: TGTGCCAGCAGCTTAAATCCTGAAGGGGAGGCTTTCTTT; cdr3_aa: CASSLNPEGEAFF
v_call: TRBV12-5; cdr3_length: 17; clone_size: NA; j_call: TRBJ2-2; d_call: TRBD2; cdr3_nt: TGTGCTAGTGGTTTGGTACTGTCTAGCGGGAACGTCGGGGAGCTGTTTTTT; cdr3_aa: CASGLVLSSGNVGELFF
v_call: TRBV11-2; cdr3_length: 13; clone_size: once; j_call: TRBJ2-5; d_call: NA; cdr3_nt: TGTGCCAGCAGCCTTGGGTTCCAAGAGACCCAGTACTTC; cdr3_aa: CASSLGFQETQYF
v_call: TRBV6-2/TRBV6-3; cdr3_length: 13; clone_size: NA; j_call: TRBJ1-5; d_call: NA; cdr3_nt: TGTGCCAGCAGTTTCTCTGAGAATCAGCCCCAGCATTTT; cdr3_aa: CASSFSENQPQHF
v_call: TRBV7-2; cdr3_length: 13; clone_size: NA; j_call: TRBJ1-2; d_call: NA; cdr3_nt: TGTGCCAGCAGTAGGGAGGTTTTCTATGGCTACACCTTC; cdr3_aa: CASSREVFYGYTF
v_call: TRBV6-5; cdr3_length: 15; clone_size: NA; j_call: TRBJ1-2; d_call: NA; cdr3_nt: TGTGCCAGCAGTTACTCGCAGCGAGCTAACTATGGCTACACCTTC; cdr3_aa: CASSYSQRANYGYTF
v_call: TRBV15; cdr3_length: 14; clone_size: NA; j_call: TRBJ1-6; d_call: NA; cdr3_nt: TGTGCCACCAGCAGAGACAGAAATAATTCACCCCTCCACTTT; cdr3_aa: CATSRDRNNSPLHF
v_call: TRBV7-8; cdr3_length: 15; clone_size: NA; j_call: TRBJ2-1; d_call: NA; cdr3_nt: TGTGCCAGCAGTTACAGGGTAGTGGACTACAATGAGCAGTTCTTC; cdr3_aa: CASSYRVVDYNEQFF
v_call: TRBV19; cdr3_length: 20; clone_size: NA; j_call: TRBJ2-3; d_call: TRBD2; cdr3_nt: TGTGCCAGTAGTATAGATCTAGAGTCCGGGACTACTACAGCAACAGATACGCAGTATTTT; cdr3_aa: CASSIDLESGTTTATDTQYF
v_call: TRBV6-5; cdr3_length: 14; clone_size: few; j_call: TRBJ1-1; d_call: NA; cdr3_nt: TGTGCCAGCAGTTACAAAGGGTTTACCACTGAAGCTTTCTTT; cdr3_aa: CASSYKGFTTEAFF
v_call: TRBV5-4; cdr3_length: 16; clone_size: NA; j_call: TRBJ1-4; d_call: TRBD1; cdr3_nt: TGTGCCAGCAGCTTGAGGAGGGGGACAGGGGATGAAAAACTGTTTTTT; cdr3_aa: CASSLRRGTGDEKLFF
v_call: TRBV4-1; cdr3_length: 18; clone_size: once; j_call: TRBJ2-5; d_call: NA; cdr3_nt: TGCGCCAGCAGCCAAGCCCCACCAGAACTAGAATGGGAGGAGACCCAGTACTTC; cdr3_aa: CASSQAPPELEWEETQYF
v_call: TRBV7-9; cdr3_length: 18; clone_size: few; j_call: TRBJ1-3; d_call: TRBD1; cdr3_nt: TGTGCCAGCAGCTTTTTGGCAGGGGGCCGCAGCTCTGGAAACACCATATATTTT; cdr3_aa: CASSFLAGGRSSGNTIYF
v_call: TRBV4-1; cdr3_length: 16; clone_size: NA; j_call: TRBJ1-2; d_call: TRBD1; cdr3_nt: TGCGCCAGCAGCGAGGGACAGGGGAATAACGACTATGGCTACACCTTC; cdr3_aa: CASSEGQGNNDYGYTF
v_call: TRBV6-5; cdr3_length: 16; clone_size: NA; j_call: TRBJ2-2; d_call: TRBD1; cdr3_nt: TGTGCCAGCAGTTACAGGGGACAGGCCCTTGTGGTGGAGCTGTTTTTT; cdr3_aa: CASSYRGQALVVELFF
v_call: TRBV19; cdr3_length: 16; clone_size: NA; j_call: TRBJ2-1; d_call: TRBD2; cdr3_nt: TGTGCCAGTAGTATAGTGGAGCGGGGGGGTCGCAATGAGCAGTTCTTC; cdr3_aa: CASSIVERGGRNEQFF
v_call: TRBV12-2; cdr3_length: 17; clone_size: NA; j_call: TRBJ2-7; d_call: NA; cdr3_nt: TGTACAAGTCGCTTAACAAAGTCTAGCGGGAGGGATAGGGAGCAGTACTTC; cdr3_aa: CTSRLTKSSGRDREQYF
v_call: TRBV6-5; cdr3_length: 14; clone_size: NA; j_call: TRBJ2-1; d_call: TRBD2; cdr3_nt: TGTGCCAGCAGAATAGCGGGGGGGCATGGTGAGCAGTTCTTC; cdr3_aa: CASRIAGGHGEQFF
v_call: TRBV7-9; cdr3_length: 14; clone_size: NA; j_call: TRBJ2-1; d_call: TRBD1; cdr3_nt: TGTGCCAGCAGCTTCGGACAGGGGGCTCATGAGCAGTTCTTC; cdr3_aa: CASSFGQGAHEQFF
v_call: TRBV7-6; cdr3_length: 15; clone_size: NA; j_call: TRBJ2-7; d_call: NA; cdr3_nt: TGTGCCAGCAGCTTAGAGGGTTATCTTACCTACGAGCAGTACTTC; cdr3_aa: CASSLEGYLTYEQYF
v_call: TRBV6-2/TRBV6-3; cdr3_length: 15; clone_size: NA; j_call: TRBJ2-5; d_call: NA; cdr3_nt: TGTGCCAGCAGTTACTGGAGCCGGGGTCAAGAGACCCAGTACTTC; cdr3_aa: CASSYWSRGQETQYF
v_call: TRBV28; cdr3_length: 14; clone_size: NA; j_call: TRBJ1-3; d_call: NA; cdr3_nt: TGTGCCAGCAGTTTCAGCCTCTCTGGAAACACCATATATTTT; cdr3_aa: CASSFSLSGNTIYF
v_call: TRBV27; cdr3_length: 18; clone_size: NA; j_call: TRBJ2-7; d_call: TRBD2; cdr3_nt: TGTGCCAGCAGTCCGAATCCGACTAGCGGGAGGTTCTCCTACGAGCAGTACTTC; cdr3_aa: CASSPNPTSGRFSYEQYF
v_call: TRBV29-1; cdr3_length: 12; clone_size: NA; j_call: TRBJ1-1; d_call: NA; cdr3_nt: TGCAGCGTTGGACAGAGGAACACTGAAGCTTTCTTT; cdr3_aa: CSVGQRNTEAFF
v_call: TRBV19; cdr3_length: 16; clone_size: NA; j_call: TRBJ1-6; d_call: TRBD1; cdr3_nt: TGTGCCAGTAGCAGAGACAGGGCCTCCTATAATTCACCCCTCCACTTT; cdr3_aa: CASSRDRASYNSPLHF